Listed below are T cell receptor beta chains from one sample, sequenced in a study of beta chain features in type 1 diabetes. Libraries were prepared by immunoSEQ multiplex PCR; TCRdb keeps only in-frame clonotypes and omits some of them. The data hold some 44,000 clones, with about half observed a single time. The sample consisted of stem cell memory CD4+ T cells from blood. The receptors were gathered from a woman aged 25 to 39 in good health. Both conserved end residues are part of each CDR3. The D gene is left open where the match is weak. Rows may omit the clone size; those that give it use once, few, many or a size class.

j_call d_call clone_size v_call cdr3_aa cdr3_nt
TRBJ2-1 TRBD2 - TRBV18 CASSTQFQRGYNEQFF TGTGCCAGCTCAACTCAATTCCAGCGGGGATACAATGAGCAGTTCTTC
TRBJ1-3 - once TRBV28 CASSVISGNTIYF TGTGCCAGCTCAGTGATCTCTGGAAACACCATATATTTT
TRBJ2-3 - - TRBV9 CASSVFSGIENTQYF TGTGCCAGCAGCGTTTTTAGCGGAATCGAAAATACGCAGTATTTT
TRBJ2-3 TRBD2 - TRBV5-1 CASSRTSGRAPTDTQYF TGCGCCAGCAGTCGGACTAGCGGGAGGGCGCCCACAGATACGCAGTATTTT
TRBJ1-2 - - TRBV10-2 CASTRGGVSYGYTF TGCGCCAGCACCCGGGGGGGGGTTTCCTATGGCTACACCTTC
TRBJ1-5 - - TRBV7-9 CASSLDGRGQSNQPQHF TGTGCCAGCAGCTTAGATGGTCGAGGACAGAGCAATCAGCCCCAGCATTTT
TRBJ2-1 TRBD2 - TRBV15 CATSMGLAGGNNEQFF TGTGCCACCAGCATGGGACTAGCGGGAGGGAACAATGAGCAGTTCTTC
TRBJ1-5 TRBD1 - TRBV5-1 CASSLGTGAQPQHF TGCGCCAGCAGCCTCGGGACAGGGGCTCAGCCCCAGCATTTT
TRBJ1-2 TRBD1 - TRBV27 CASAGQGNYGYTF TGTGCCAGCGCGGGACAGGGGAACTATGGCTACACCTTC
TRBJ1-3 - - TRBV23-1 CASTPRGVSGNTIYF TGCGCCAGCACACCGCGAGGAGTCTCTGGAAACACCATATATTTT
TRBJ2-1 TRBD2 - TRBV18 CASSLAGGSNEQFF TGTGCCAGCTCACTCGCGGGGGGGTCCAATGAGCAGTTCTTC
TRBJ1-4 TRBD1 - TRBV4-1 CASRPGQGYEKLFF TGCGCCAGCAGGCCGGGACAGGGTTATGAAAAACTGTTTTTT
TRBJ1-5 TRBD1 once TRBV4-3 CASSLTGDSNQPQHF TGCGCCAGCAGCCTAACAGGGGATAGCAATCAGCCCCAGCATTTT
TRBJ2-1 - - TRBV4-3 CASSQAESSYNEQFF TGCGCCAGCAGCCAAGCCGAGAGCTCCTACAATGAGCAGTTCTTC
TRBJ1-2 TRBD1 - TRBV2 CASSLRGQGTGYTF TGTGCCAGCAGTTTAAGGGGACAGGGAACTGGCTACACCTTC
TRBJ1-1 TRBD1 few TRBV29-1 CSAGRTQGQANTEAFF TGCAGCGCCGGACGTACCCAAGGACAGGCCAACACTGAAGCTTTCTTT
TRBJ2-3 TRBD2 - TRBV5-1 CASSLLTGIAGGTDTQYF TGCGCCAGCAGCTTGCTAACAGGGATAGCGGGGGGCACAGATACGCAGTATTTT
TRBJ2-3 - few TRBV13 CASSSRGTDTQYF TGTGCCAGCAGCAGCCGGGGCACAGATACGCAGTATTTT
TRBJ2-5 TRBD1 - TRBV6-5 CASSLQGAQETQYF TGTGCCAGCAGTTTGCAGGGGGCCCAAGAGACCCAGTACTTC
TRBJ2-7 TRBD2 - TRBV13 CASSVTSGEPGYEQYF TGTGCCAGCAGCGTAACTAGCGGAGAGCCGGGCTACGAGCAGTACTTC
TRBJ2-3 - - TRBV9 CASSVGDGRGTDTQYF TGTGCCAGCAGCGTAGGGGACGGGAGAGGCACAGATACGCAGTATTTT
TRBJ2-3 TRBD1 - TRBV18 CASSASGGRGTDTQYF TGTGCCAGCTCAGCATCAGGGGGCCGCGGCACAGATACGCAGTATTTT
TRBJ2-1 TRBD2 - TRBV6-5 CASSYGLAGYNEQFF TGTGCCAGCAGTTACGGGCTAGCGGGATACAATGAGCAGTTCTTC
TRBJ1-2 - - TRBV4-3 CASSQDPFPLQYTF TGCGCCAGCAGCCAAGATCCGTTTCCTTTACAGTACACCTTC
TRBJ2-7 TRBD1 few TRBV28 CASRNDRGPYEQYF TGTGCCAGCAGAAATGACAGGGGCCCCTACGAGCAGTACTTC
TRBJ2-3 TRBD2 few TRBV2 CASSEMGLEADTQYF TGTGCCAGCAGTGAAATGGGACTAGAGGCAGATACGCAGTATTTT
TRBJ1-2 TRBD1 few TRBV29-1 CSVQGGGLAYGYTF TGCAGCGTTCAAGGAGGGGGCCTAGCCTATGGCTACACCTTC
TRBJ2-5 - - TRBV4-1 CASSQESAGGLETQYF TGCGCCAGCAGCCAAGAATCGGCAGGGGGGCTGGAGACCCAGTACTTC
TRBJ1-4 - - TRBV10-3 CAISESSLRGGTNEKLFF TGTGCCATCAGTGAGTCTTCCCTAAGGGGAGGCACTAATGAAAAACTGTTTTTT
TRBJ2-4 - few TRBV9 CASSGGVKNIQYF TGTGCCAGCAGCGGAGGAGTGAAAAACATTCAGTACTTC
TRBJ2-1 TRBD2 - TRBV30 CAWTGPMRLAGNNEQFF TGTGCCTGGACCGGACCGATGAGGCTAGCGGGTAACAATGAGCAGTTCTTC
TRBJ1-5 - few TRBV29-1 CSVSRGINQPQHF TGCAGCGTCAGTCGGGGAATTAATCAGCCCCAGCATTTT
TRBJ2-7 - few TRBV5-1 CASSLQSSYEQYF TGCGCCAGCAGCTTACAGAGCTCCTACGAGCAGTACTTC
TRBJ2-7 TRBD1 - TRBV7-2 CASSRDRGYEQYF TGTGCCAGCAGCCGGGACAGGGGTTACGAGCAGTACTTC
TRBJ2-2 - - TRBV25-1 CASSFRHNTGELFF TGTGCCAGCAGTTTCAGGCACAACACCGGGGAGCTGTTTTTT
TRBJ2-3 TRBD2 - TRBV7-9 CASSPVWELAGASTDTQYF TGTGCCAGCAGCCCAGTTTGGGAGCTAGCGGGAGCTAGCACAGATACGCAGTATTTT
TRBJ2-3 TRBD2 few TRBV9 CASSVQLAGGLTDTQYF TGTGCCAGCAGCGTTCAACTAGCGGGAGGGCTGACAGATACGCAGTATTTT
TRBJ2-3 - - TRBV7-2 CASSFAGADTQYF TGTGCCAGCAGCTTCGCCGGGGCAGATACGCAGTATTTT
TRBJ1-1 - - TRBV10-3 CAIRDQRGPNTEAFF TGTGCCATCAGGGATCAAAGGGGTCCGAACACTGAAGCTTTCTTT
TRBJ2-7 TRBD2 - TRBV5-1 CASSLFGGRASSGRPYEQYF TGCGCCAGCAGCTTGTTCGGCGGCAGGGCTTCTAGCGGGAGGCCCTACGAGCAGTACTTC
TRBJ2-3 TRBD2 few TRBV4-3 CASSQGGSGLAGEGDTQYF TGCGCCAGCAGCCAAGGGGGTTCCGGACTAGCGGGCGAGGGAGATACGCAGTATTTT
TRBJ2-7 TRBD2 - TRBV7-6 CASSFRTAGAYEQYF TGTGCCAGCAGCTTTCGCACAGCGGGAGCCTACGAGCAGTACTTC
TRBJ1-2 TRBD1 few TRBV18 CASSPPNDRGLSYGYTF TGTGCCAGCTCACCACCGAATGACAGGGGGCTCAGTTATGGCTACACCTTC
TRBJ2-1 TRBD2 - TRBV19 CASSIGREGLYNEQFF TGTGCCAGTAGTATAGGGCGGGAGGGCCTCTACAATGAGCAGTTCTTC
TRBJ2-7 - - TRBV7-2 CASSIAGSAGEQYF TGTGCCAGCAGCATTGCGGGAAGCGCCGGCGAGCAGTACTTC
TRBJ2-2 - few TRBV18 CASSRSRGDTGELFF TGTGCCAGCTCGCGGAGCAGGGGCGACACCGGGGAGCTGTTTTTT
TRBJ1-5 - few TRBV6-1 CASSPDRPQGRPQHF TGTGCCAGCAGTCCCGACAGGCCCCAAGGTCGGCCCCAGCATTTT
TRBJ2-7 TRBD1 few TRBV28 CASRDRDYEQYF TGTGCCAGCAGGGACAGGGACTACGAGCAGTACTTC
TRBJ2-7 - - TRBV7-9 CASSLGGGKGYF TGTGCCAGCAGCTTAGGAGGGGGAAAAGGGTACTTC
TRBJ1-5 - - TRBV4-3 CASSQGAGSNQPQHF TGCGCCAGCAGCCAGGGGGCTGGGAGCAATCAGCCCCAGCATTTT
TRBJ2-7 TRBD2 - TRBV5-4 CASSFGLAGVGYEQYF TGTGCCAGCAGCTTTGGACTAGCGGGAGTGGGATACGAGCAGTACTTC
TRBJ2-1 - few TRBV28 CASTIAQNEQFF TGTGCCAGCACAATAGCGCAGAATGAGCAGTTCTTC
TRBJ2-3 - few TRBV7-2 CASSSPPGDTQYF TGTGCCAGCAGCTCCCCACCCGGGGATACGCAGTATTTT